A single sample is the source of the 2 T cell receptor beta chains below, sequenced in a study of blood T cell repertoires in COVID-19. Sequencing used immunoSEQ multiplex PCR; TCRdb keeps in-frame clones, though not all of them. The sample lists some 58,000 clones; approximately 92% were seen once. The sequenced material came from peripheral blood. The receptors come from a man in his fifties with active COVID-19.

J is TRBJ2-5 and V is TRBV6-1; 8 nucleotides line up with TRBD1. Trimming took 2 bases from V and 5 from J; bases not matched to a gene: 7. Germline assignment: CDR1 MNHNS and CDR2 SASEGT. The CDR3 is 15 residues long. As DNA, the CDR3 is TGTGCCAGCAGTGAAAATCAGGGGGCATGGGAGACCCAGTACTTC. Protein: CASSENQGAWETQYF.

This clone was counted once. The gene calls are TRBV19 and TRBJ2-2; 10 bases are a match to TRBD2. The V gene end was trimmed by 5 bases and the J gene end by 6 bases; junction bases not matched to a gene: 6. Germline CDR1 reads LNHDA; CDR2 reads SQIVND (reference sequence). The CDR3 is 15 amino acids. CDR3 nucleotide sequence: TGTGCCAGTAGTCTAAGCGGGGGGGCCCCCGGGGAGCTGTTTTTT. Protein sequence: CASSLSGGAPGELFF.